This passage covers 18 T cell receptor beta chains from one sample sequenced in a study of blood T cell repertoires in COVID-19. Clones were sequenced by immunoSEQ multiplex PCR, and TCRdb holds only the in-frame ones, with some missing. Of a few hundred thousand clones listed, 85% to 90% were seen once; the top ten hold 3.6%. The specimen was peripheral blood. The receptors here all came from a man younger than 35 with active or convalescent COVID-19.

In this sample, this clone turned up once. The rearrangement links TRBV10-3 to TRBJ1-2, with TRBD1 as a possible D gene (5 bases). CDR1 and CDR2 (germline): ENHRY, SYGVKD. The CDR3 spans 15 residues. Trimming left V 2 bases short and J 0 bases short, with 10 bases between. The CDR3 DNA sequence: TGTGCCATCAGTGAGGCGGAAGGGGCTAACTATGGCTACACCTTC. As protein: CAISEAEGANYGYTF.

The chain uses TRBV6-2 or TRBV6-3 and TRBJ2-7; 10 nucleotides line up with TRBD2. CDR3 length: 17 residues. J lost 3 bases, V lost 1 base, and 9 bases had no gene match. Germline-derived CDR1 and CDR2 are MNHEY and SVGEGT. This chain's CDR3 is CASSYLASGSGNYEQYF. The CDR3, as DNA: TGTGCCAGCAGTTACTTGGCTAGCGGGAGCGGGAACTACGAGCAGTACTTC.

The rearrangement uses TRBV5-1 and TRBJ2-3; the match to TRBD2 covers 11 bases. Germline lookup yields CDR1 SGHRS and CDR2 YFSETQ. V gave up 4 bases and J gave up 0 bases; unmatched junction bases: 4. CDR3 length: 16 amino acids. The CDR3: CASSEGLAESTDTQYF. The CDR3 nucleotides are TGCGCCAGCAGCGAGGGACTAGCGGAGAGCACAGATACGCAGTATTTT.

This chain connects TRBV3-1 (or the pseudogene TRBV3-2) to TRBJ2-7; 9 bases line up with TRBD1. CDR3 length: 20 residues. V shed 0 bases and J 2 bases; nucleotides not matched to a gene: 17. Germline V gene sequence: CDR1 LGHDT, CDR2 YNNKEL (reference sequence). CDR3 sequence: CASSQEVSGTGLTEPYEQYF. The CDR3 DNA reads as TGTGCCAGCAGCCAAGAAGTCTCCGGGACAGGGTTAACGGAGCCCTACGAGCAGTACTTC.

This clone occurred once. The rearrangement links TRBV7-9 to TRBJ1-2; 8 positions match TRBD1. This CDR3 comprises 15 residues. J gave up 4 bases and V 4 bases, and 8 bases lay outside the gene matches. CDR1 and CDR2 (germline): SEHNR, FQNEAQ (reference sequence). CDR3 nucleotides: TGTGCCAGCAGCTCCACCGGGACAGGAGTCTATGGCTACACCTTC. It translates to CASSSTGTGVYGYTF.

The chain carries TRBV7-3 and TRBJ2-7; 7 bases are a match to TRBD2. CDR1 and CDR2 from the germline V gene are SGHTA and FQGTGA. The ends lost 5 bases at V and 6 bases at J; junction bases unmatched: 13. The CDR3 runs 15 residues. The CDR3 loop is CASSPGSGNSAEQYF. CDR3 DNA sequence: TGTGCCAGCAGCCCTGGGAGCGGGAATTCTGCCGAGCAGTACTTC.

The chain is built from TRBV28 and TRBJ1-5; TRBD1 aligns across 7 bases. V lost 5 bases, J lost 0 bases, and 10 bases stayed unmatched. The CDR3 spans 17 residues. Germline assignment: CDR1 MDHEN and CDR2 SYDVKM. In DNA form, the CDR3 reads TGTGCCAGCAGTACCGGGACAGACTATTATAGCAATCAGCCCCAGCATTTT. It translates to CASSTGTDYYSNQPQHF. Full variable domain (missing parts from reference TRBV28 and TRBJ1-5): DVKVTQSSRYLVKRTGEKVFLECVQDMDHENMFWYRQDPGLGLRLIYFSYDVKMKEKGDIPEGYSVSREKKERFSLILESASTNQTSMYLCASSTGTDYYSNQPQHFGDGTRLSIL.

The chain recombines TRBV5-1 with TRBJ1-3, with 12 bases identical to TRBD1. The CDR3 contains 15 residues. J was trimmed by 12 bases and V by 4 bases; bases with no gene match: 11. From germline, CDR1 is SGHRS and CDR2 YFSETQ. CDR3 loop: CASSPDGTGGYGIYF. The CDR3 nucleotides are TGCGCCAGCAGCCCTGACGGGACAGGGGGCTATGGCATATATTTT. The full variable domain, rest sourced from reference TRBV5-1 and TRBJ1-3, is KAGVTQTPRYLIKTRGQQVTLSCSPISGHRSVSWYQQTPGQGLQFLFEYFSETQRNKGNFPGRFSGRQFSNSRSEMNVSTLELGDSALYLCASSPDGTGGYGIYFGEGSWLTVV.

V gene TRBV11-1 combines with J gene TRBJ2-1; TRBD2 might be the D (7 bases). This CDR3 is 16 amino acids long. The germline CDR1 and CDR2 sequences are SGHAT and FQDESV (reference sequence). The V gene lost 5 bases and the J gene lost 8 bases, with 22 bases spanning the gap. CDR3 nucleotide sequence: TGTGCCAGCAGCCTGGGTGCGGGGGCCGTCGGGGATGAGCAGTTCTTC. Residues: CASSLGAGAVGDEQFF.

The rearrangement joins TRBV19 to TRBJ2-3, with D possibly matching TRBD1 (6 bases). CDR3 length: 16 amino acids. In germline, CDR1 is LNHDA, CDR2 SQIVND (reference sequence). Trimming took 4 bases from V and 3 from J, leaving 17 bases between them. CDR3 amino acids: CASSSPGTLTTDTQYF. DNA for the CDR3: TGTGCCAGTAGTAGTCCCGGGACATTGACGACAGATACGCAGTATTTT. Using reference TRBV19 and TRBJ2-3 for the parts outside the CDR3, the full variable domain is DGGITQSPKYLFRKEGQNVTLSCEQNLNHDAMYWYRQDPGQGLRLIYYSQIVNDFQKGDIAEGYSVSREKKESFPLTVTSAQKNPTAFYLCASSSPGTLTTDTQYFGPGTRLTVL.

CDR3 coding DNA: TGTGCCAGCAGCTTACCTACTATCCACACCGGGGAGCTGTTTTTT. It yields the protein CASSLPTIHTGELFF. This rearrangement joins TRBV7-9 to TRBJ2-2; no reliable D call. CDR1 and CDR2 from the germline V gene are SEHNR and FQNEAQ (reference sequence). V was pared by 2 bases and J by 3 bases, with 10 bases between. This CDR3 is 15 amino acids long.

The rearrangement joins TRBV19 to TRBJ1-2; the match to TRBD1 covers 7 bases. This CDR3 contains 15 residues. With 4 bases clipped from V and 2 bases from J, the junction kept 7 bases outside the gene matches. Germline V gene sequence: CDR1 LNHDA, CDR2 SQIVND (reference sequence). The CDR3 reads CASSRGTVLNYGYTF. As DNA, the CDR3 is TGTGCCAGTAGTAGGGGGACAGTTTTAAACTATGGCTACACCTTC.

The gene calls are TRBV27 and TRBJ2-1; no firm D call. V shed 2 bases and J shed 7 bases, with 9 bases lying between them. The CDR3 contains 13 residues. Germline V gene data show CDR1 as MNHEY and CDR2 as SMNVEV (reference sequence). The CDR3 DNA follows: TGTGCCAGCAGTTTAATCTCCGGTAATGAGCAGTTCTTC. This codes for CASSLISGNEQFF.

In its sample, this clone was seen a few times. This sequence joins TRBV9 and TRBJ2-1; 11 bases are shared with TRBD2. Germline lookup yields CDR1 SGDLS and CDR2 YYNGEE. This CDR3 region has 16 residues. V was clipped by 3 bases and J by 2 bases; unmatched bases: 4. DNA for the CDR3: TGTGCCAGCAGCGCGGGACTAGCGGACACCTACAATGAGCAGTTCTTC. As protein: CASSAGLADTYNEQFF.

V and J are TRBV13 and TRBJ2-2; D is unresolved. Germline V lookup: CDR1 PRHDT, CDR2 FYEKMQ (reference sequence). The CDR3 contains 14 residues. V lost 5 bases to trimming and J lost 4 bases, with 11 bases between them. CDR3 residues: CASSPRRFTGELFF. Here the CDR3 DNA reads TGTGCCAGCAGCCCCCGGCGGTTCACCGGGGAGCTGTTTTTT.

The gene calls are TRBV13 and TRBJ1-1; D is ambiguous. The germline V and J ends were trimmed by 0 bases and 0 bases, with 8 bases remaining between them. The CDR3 has 15 residues. From germline, CDR1 is PRHDT and CDR2 FYEKMQ (reference sequence). The CDR3 region has the DNA TGTGCCAGCAGCTTAGGCGAGCTTATGAACACTGAAGCTTTCTTT. Residues: CASSLGELMNTEAFF.

The chain uses TRBV12-3 or TRBV12-4 and TRBJ2-7, with a tentative D call TRBD1 (5 bases). V shed 1 base and J shed 7 bases, with 11 bases lying between them. CDR3 length: 13 amino acids. CDR3 coding DNA: TGTGCCAGCAGTTTAGACAGGACCGGGGAGCAGTACTTC. It specifies CASSLDRTGEQYF.

This rearrangement joins TRBV7-2 to TRBJ1-5; 7 bases map to TRBD1. Germline values: CDR1 SGHTA, CDR2 FQGNSA. The CDR3 loop spans 19 amino acids. The junction had 15 bases not matched to a gene; V was cut back by 2 bases and J by 2 bases. In DNA form, the CDR3 reads TGTGCCAGCAGCTTAAATGGGCCACAGGGGAGTGGGGGCAATCAGCCCCAGCATTTT. This codes for CASSLNGPQGSGGNQPQHF.